This TCR beta chain was sequenced for a study of T cell changes during pregnancy in multiple sclerosis. Only in-frame clones appear in the TCRdb table, and some are missing; sequencing was by immunoSEQ multiplex PCR. Of approximately 17,000 clones listed, just under 85% are singletons. The CDR3 length is 15 residues. J gave up 7 bases and V 3 bases, and 8 bases lay outside the gene matches. Germline lookup yields CDR1 SGHRS and CDR2 YFSETQ. V and J are TRBV5-1 and TRBJ2-1; 9 bases fit TRBD2. The receptor was derived from a female donor in good health, enrolled as a control in a pregnancy study. Sequenced material: CD8+ T cells from peripheral blood mononuclear cells, taken in the second trimester of pregnancy. CDR3 region: CASSSAGGRANEQFF. The CDR3 DNA follows: TGCGCCAGCAGCTCGGCGGGGGGGCGGGCGAATGAGCAGTTCTTC.